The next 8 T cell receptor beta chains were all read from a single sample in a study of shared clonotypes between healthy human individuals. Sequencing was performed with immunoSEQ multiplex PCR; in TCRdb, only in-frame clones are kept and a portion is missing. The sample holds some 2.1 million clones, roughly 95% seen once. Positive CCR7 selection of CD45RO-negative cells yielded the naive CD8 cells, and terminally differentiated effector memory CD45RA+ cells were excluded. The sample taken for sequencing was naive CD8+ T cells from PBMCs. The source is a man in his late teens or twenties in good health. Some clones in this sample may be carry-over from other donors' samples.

CDR3 sequence reads: CASSPRTSRGEQFF. DNA for the CDR3: TGTGCCAGCAGTCCAAGGACTAGCAGGGGTGAGCAGTTCTTC. The V and J genes are TRBV27 and TRBJ2-1, with TRBD2 matching 8 bases. The CDR3 spans 14 residues. V shed 5 bases and J 9 bases; nucleotides not matched to a gene: 9. The germline CDR1 and CDR2 sequences are MNHEY and SMNVEV (reference sequence).

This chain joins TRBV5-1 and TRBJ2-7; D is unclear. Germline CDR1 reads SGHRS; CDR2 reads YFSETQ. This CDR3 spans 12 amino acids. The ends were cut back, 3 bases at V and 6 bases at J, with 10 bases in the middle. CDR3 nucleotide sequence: TGCGCCAGCAGCTGGGGTGTCTCCGAGCAGTACTTC. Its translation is CASSWGVSEQYF.

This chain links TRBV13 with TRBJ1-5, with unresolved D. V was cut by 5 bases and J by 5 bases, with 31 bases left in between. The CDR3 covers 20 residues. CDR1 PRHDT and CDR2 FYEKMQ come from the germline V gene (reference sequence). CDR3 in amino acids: CASSPATPIVGDEGHQPQHF. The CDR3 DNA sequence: TGTGCCAGCAGCCCCGCTACTCCAATCGTCGGGGATGAAGGACATCAGCCCCAGCATTTT.

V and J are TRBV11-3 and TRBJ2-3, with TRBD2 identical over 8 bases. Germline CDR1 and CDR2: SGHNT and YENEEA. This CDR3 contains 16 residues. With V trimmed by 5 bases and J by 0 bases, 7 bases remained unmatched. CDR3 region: CASSVAGTSSTDTQYF. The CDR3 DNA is TGTGCCAGCAGCGTAGCGGGGACTTCTAGCACAGATACGCAGTATTTT.

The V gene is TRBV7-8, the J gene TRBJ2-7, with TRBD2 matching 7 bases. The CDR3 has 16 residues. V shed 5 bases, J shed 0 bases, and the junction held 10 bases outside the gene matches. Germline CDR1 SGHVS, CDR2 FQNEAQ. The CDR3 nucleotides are TGTGCCAGCAGCGCAAGAGCGGGGCAAAGCTCCTACGAGCAGTACTTC. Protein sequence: CASSARAGQSSYEQYF.

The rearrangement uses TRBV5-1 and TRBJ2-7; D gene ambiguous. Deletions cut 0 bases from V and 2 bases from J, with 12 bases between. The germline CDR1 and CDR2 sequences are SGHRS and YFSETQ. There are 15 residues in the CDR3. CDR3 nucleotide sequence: TGCGCCAGCAGCTTGGATCCGGGTCCTGCCTACGAGCAGTACTTC. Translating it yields CASSLDPGPAYEQYF. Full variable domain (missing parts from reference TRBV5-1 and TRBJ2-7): KAGVTQTPRYLIKTRGQQVTLSCSPISGHRSVSWYQQTPGQGLQFLFEYFSETQRNKGNFPGRFSGRQFSNSRSEMNVSTLELGDSALYLCASSLDPGPAYEQYFGPGTRLTVT.

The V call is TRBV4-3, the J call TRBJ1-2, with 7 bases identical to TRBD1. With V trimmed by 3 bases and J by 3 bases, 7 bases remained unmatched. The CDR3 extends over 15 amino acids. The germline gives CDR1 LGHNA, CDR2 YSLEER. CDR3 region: CASSQETGSHYGYTF. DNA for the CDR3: TGCGCCAGCAGCCAGGAGACAGGGTCTCACTATGGCTACACCTTC.

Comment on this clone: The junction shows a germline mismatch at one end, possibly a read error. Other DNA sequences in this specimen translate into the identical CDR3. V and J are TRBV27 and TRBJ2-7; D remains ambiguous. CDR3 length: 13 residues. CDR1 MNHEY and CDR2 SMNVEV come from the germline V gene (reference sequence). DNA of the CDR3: TGTGCCAGTAGTTGGTCAGCATCTTACGAGCAGTACTTC. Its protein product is CASSWSASYEQYF.